This TCR beta chain is drawn from a study of identical twins. TCRdb recomputed calls from the 5' RACE reads with MiXCR, one row per CDR3 protein. Here the sample spans 200,000 to 250,000 distinct CDR3 sequences, around 6.5% being singletons. This clonotype was recorded a few times. A further study also used this sample, focusing on T cells expressing NK-cell markers. From that paper: Of CD8+ T cells, roughly 1.0-8% belonged to dominant NKG2C+ clonotypes in more than five donors.

Input material: CD8+ T cells sorted from blood. The sequence came from a woman aged 18 to 35 in good health.

The CDR3 sequence: CASSSRAEGGELFF. The CDR3 DNA sequence: TGTGCCAGCAGTTCCCGGGCCGAGGGCGGGGAGCTGTTTTTT. The rearrangement links TRBV27 to TRBJ2-2; possibly TRBD2 for D (5 bases). Germline V gene sequence: CDR1 MNHEY, CDR2 SMNVEV (reference sequence). The germline V and J ends were trimmed by 4 bases and 7 bases, with 13 bases remaining between them. This CDR3 spans 14 amino acids.